This TCR beta chain is from a study of OX40 agonist ivuxolimab in advanced cancers. In the study overall: Enrolled patients in dose escalation had cancers that were hepatocellular carcinoma, melanoma, renal cell or head and neck cancer. Partial responses were recorded for three patients, including one with hepatocellular carcinoma and two with cutaneous melanoma.

CDR1 is SGHTA and CDR2 is FQGNSA in the germline V gene. The V gene lost 1 base and the J gene lost 3 bases, with 16 bases spanning the gap. The CDR3 totals 16 residues. The assay was immunoSEQ multiplex PCR, and TCRdb's table has in-frame clones only and misses some. Of around 10,000 clones listed, just over 75% are singletons. Specimen: CD4+ or CD8+ T cells sorted from blood, collected in a trial of the OX40 agonist ivuxolimab. This rearrangement joins TRBV7-2 to TRBJ2-7; possibly TRBD1 for D (8 bases). The sequence derives from an adult with an advanced solid tumor such as melanoma, head and neck, liver or kidney cancer. The CDR3 loop is CASSLGGGTGLYEQYF. The CDR3 coding sequence is TGTGCCAGCAGCTTAGGGGGAGGGACAGGACTCTACGAGCAGTACTTC.